Listed below are T cell receptor beta chains from one sample, sequenced in a study of blood T cell repertoires in COVID-19. TCRdb keeps only in-frame clones here, not all; method: immunoSEQ multiplex PCR. This sample carries about 280,000 clones, about 89% of them seen once, and the ten largest clones take around 8.8%. The sample consisted of peripheral blood. These receptors were obtained from a man aged 40-49 years with active or convalescent COVID-19. CDR3s include the opening cysteine and the closing phenylalanine or tryptophan. D genes are given only for firm matches. Not all rows give a size; the values are once, few, many and, for expanded clones, a class.

V,size,D,J,CDR3,DNA
TRBV10-3,-,-,TRBJ2-1,CAIGRNNEQFF,TGTGCCATCGGGAGAAACAATGAGCAGTTCTTC
TRBV24-1,-,-,TRBJ1-5,CATSEAILSNQPQHF,TGTGCCACCAGCGAGGCGATTCTTAGCAATCAGCCCCAGCATTTT
TRBV3-1/TRBV3-2,-,-,TRBJ2-7,CASSQAVAWDEQYF,TGTGCCAGCAGCCAAGCGGTAGCCTGGGACGAGCAGTACTTC
TRBV30,-,TRBD1,TRBJ1-5,CAWRQGNQPQHF,TGTGCCTGGAGACAGGGGAATCAGCCCCAGCATTTT
TRBV6-6,few,-,TRBJ1-6,CASSSYTGQTSSTYNSPLHF,TGTGCCAGCAGCAGTTACACGGGACAAACCTCCTCCACCTATAATTCACCCCTCCACTTT
TRBV27,-,-,TRBJ1-2,CASSSRTGNGYTF,TGTGCCAGCAGTTCTAGGACTGGGAATGGCTACACCTTC
TRBV27,-,TRBD1,TRBJ1-2,CASSSLGQGHAGYTF,TGTGCCAGCAGTTCCTTGGGACAGGGACATGCCGGCTACACCTTC
TRBV3-1/TRBV3-2,-,-,TRBJ1-2,CASRGAYGYTF,TGTGCCAGCAGAGGGGCCTATGGCTACACCTTC
TRBV1,once,-,TRBJ2-2,CTSSLPRGGPGELFF,TGCACCAGCAGCCTCCCCCGGGGGGGTCCCGGGGAGCTGTTTTTT
TRBV29-1,-,TRBD2,TRBJ2-5,CSVNLAGSQETQYF,TGCAGCGTTAACCTAGCGGGGTCCCAAGAGACCCAGTACTTC
TRBV3-1/TRBV3-2,few,TRBD1,TRBJ1-5,CASSQERSAIQGMGPQHF,TGTGCCAGCAGCCAAGAAAGGTCCGCGATACAGGGGATGGGGCCCCAGCATTTT
TRBV19,-,TRBD1,TRBJ2-7,CAKYFPGQGYEQYF,TGTGCTAAGTATTTTCCGGGACAGGGCTACGAGCAGTACTTC
TRBV5-5,-,-,TRBJ1-5,CASSLEAGINQPQHF,TGTGCCAGCAGCTTGGAGGCGGGGATCAATCAGCCCCAGCATTTT
TRBV30,few,-,TRBJ1-4,CAWGIGTPLGEKLFF,TGTGCCTGGGGCATCGGGACACCCTTAGGGGAAAAACTGTTTTTT
TRBV6-5,-,-,TRBJ1-1,CASRLIDRNTEAFF,TGTGCCAGCCGTTTAATCGACAGGAACACTGAAGCTTTCTTT
TRBV27,few,-,TRBJ1-1,CQEDRAGHTEAFF,TGTCAGGAGGATCGGGCTGGGCACACTGAAGCTTTCTTT
TRBV6-1,-,-,TRBJ1-2,CASSEVIRGDKASYGYTF,TGTGCCAGCAGTGAAGTAATACGAGGGGACAAGGCGAGCTATGGCTACACCTTC
TRBV29-1,-,-,TRBJ1-2,CSVSTWGRGYTF,TGCAGCGTTTCTACTTGGGGCAGGGGCTACACCTTC
TRBV19,few,-,TRBJ1-5,CASSTPGREEPQHF,TGTGCCAGTAGTACACCGGGACGGGAGGAGCCCCAGCATTTT
TRBV7-3,-,TRBD2,TRBJ2-1,CASSSIGGDNEQFF,TGTGCCAGCAGCTCAATCGGGGGGGACAATGAGCAGTTCTTC
TRBV13,once,TRBD1,TRBJ1-1,CASSLRGQINPEAFF,TGTGCCAGCAGCTTAAGGGGGCAGATTAACCCTGAAGCTTTCTTT
TRBV28,-,TRBD1,TRBJ1-6,CASSFDRAHSPLHF,TGTGCCAGCAGTTTTGACAGGGCTCATTCACCCCTCCACTTT
TRBV27,-,TRBD2,TRBJ2-5,CASSLAGGGETQYF,TGTGCCAGCAGTCTGGCGGGAGGAGGGGAGACCCAGTACTTC
TRBV30,-,-,TRBJ1-2,CAWSVVSGYNYGYTF,TGTGCCTGGAGTGTGGTCAGCGGATATAACTATGGCTACACCTTC
TRBV28,-,TRBD1,TRBJ2-3,CASSTGTGTDTQYF,TGTGCCAGCAGTACAGGGACAGGCACAGATACGCAGTATTTT
TRBV28,-,-,TRBJ2-2,CATQGGNTGELFF,TGTGCCACCCAGGGGGGGAACACCGGGGAGCTGTTTTTT
TRBV5-5,-,-,TRBJ1-5,CASSLIAINQPQHF,TGTGCCAGCAGCTTGATCGCTATCAATCAGCCCCAGCATTTT
TRBV15,-,TRBD2,TRBJ2-7,CATSREGGSTYEQYF,TGTGCCACCAGCAGAGAGGGCGGGAGTACCTACGAGCAGTACTTC
TRBV7-6,-,TRBD2,TRBJ2-3,CASSLSSGSSSTDTQYF,TGTGCCAGCAGCTTATCTAGCGGGAGTTCTAGCACAGATACGCAGTATTTT
TRBV6-5,-,-,TRBJ2-7,CASRFALDTYEQYF,TGTGCCAGCAGATTCGCATTGGACACTTACGAGCAGTACTTC
TRBV24-1,-,-,TRBJ2-2,CATSDRAWRAGELFF,TGTGCCACCAGTGATAGGGCCTGGCGGGCCGGGGAGCTGTTTTTT